This TCR beta chain is from a study of T cells in Graves' hyperthyroidism and ophthalmopathy. Trimming pared 4 bases from V and 5 bases from J, leaving 14 bases between. Germline CDR1 reads SEHNR; CDR2 reads FQNEAQ (reference sequence). CDR3 size: 15 residues. Researchers amplified the TCR beta CDR3 regions from RNA transcripts. HTBI primers drove first-round RT-PCR of the TCR CDR3. TCRdb re-derived calls from the multiplex PCR reads in MiXCR, one entry per CDR3 protein. The table lists about 680,000 distinct CDR3 sequences, approximately 36% of them singletons. V gene TRBV7-9 combines with J gene TRBJ1-4; possibly TRBD1 for D (5 bases). Sequencing was done on a sample of blood. The clonotype comes from a woman aged 40-49 years with Graves' hyperthyroidism. CDR3 in DNA: TGTGCCAGCAGCTCGCCGGGACGCGCGAATGAAAAACTGTTTTTT. Residues: CASSSPGRANEKLFF.